One and the same sample provided the 9 T cell receptor beta chains below, sequenced in a study of beta chain features in type 1 diabetes. Expressed TCRB transcripts were sequenced because the isolated RNA had all been reverse transcribed beforehand. TCRdb's copy holds only in-frame clones and misses some; the assay was immunoSEQ multiplex PCR. This table has hundreds of thousands of clones, 15% to 17% appearing once. What was sequenced was naive CD4+ T cells from blood. The receptor set was obtained from a young man in good health.

The chain combines TRBV9 with TRBJ2-3; D uncertain. The germline V gene encodes CDR1 SGDLS and CDR2 YYNGEE. There are 12 residues in the CDR3. The ends were cut back, 2 bases at V and 2 bases at J, with 3 bases in the middle. The CDR3 DNA sequence: TGTGCCAGCAGCGTCTACACAGATACGCAGTATTTT. Translating it yields CASSVYTDTQYF.

The CDR3: CASSSHPAGGPDTQYF. The CDR3 nucleotides are TGTGCCAGCAGCTCCCACCCCGCGGGAGGGCCGGATACGCAGTATTTT. This chain links TRBV7-2 with TRBJ2-3; 9 bases align to TRBD2. This CDR3 is built from 16 residues. The trim removed 4 bases at V and 6 bases at J, leaving 11 bases unmatched. CDR1 and CDR2 (germline): SGHTA, FQGNSA.

The chain couples TRBV7-2 to TRBJ1-2; no reliable D call. The germline V gene encodes CDR1 SGHTA and CDR2 FQGNSA. Trimming stripped 1 base from V and 8 bases from J, with 17 bases between. This CDR3 has 15 amino acids. The CDR3 region is CASSLDRARREGYTF. CDR3 bases: TGTGCCAGCAGCTTAGATAGGGCCCGGAGGGAGGGCTACACCTTC.

In DNA form, the CDR3 reads TGTGCCAGCAGGGGGGCCTCCTACGAGCAGTACTTC. Its translation: CASRGASYEQYF. The V and J genes are TRBV28 and TRBJ2-7; D possibly corresponds to TRBD1 (6 bases). The germline gives CDR1 MDHEN, CDR2 SYDVKM. V was cut by 6 bases and J by 0 bases, with 6 bases left in between. CDR3 length: 12 amino acids.

The rearrangement links TRBV25-1 to TRBJ1-1; weak D call: TRBD1 (6 bases). Germline V gene data show CDR1 as MGHDK and CDR2 as SYGVNS. There are 15 residues in the CDR3. The V end was cut by 5 bases, the J end by 0 bases, with 13 bases between. The CDR3 nucleotides are TGTGCCAGCAGTAAAACAGGGCCGATGAACACTGAAGCTTTCTTT. Amino acids: CASSKTGPMNTEAFF.

The rearrangement joins TRBV6-5 to TRBJ1-6, with a weak D call TRBD1 (5 bases). Germline V gene lookup returns CDR1 MNHEY and CDR2 SVGAGI. The CDR3 loop spans 12 amino acids. V lost 5 bases to trimming and J lost 7 bases, with 6 bases between them. The CDR3 DNA sequence: TGTGCCAGCAGTCGACAGAATTCACCCCTCCACTTT. This translates into CASSRQNSPLHF.

This clone was seen more than once but under ten times. The rearrangement links TRBV4-3 to TRBJ1-5; D remains unclear. The V and J ends lost 1 base and 3 bases respectively, with 7 bases between them. The CDR3 runs 14 residues. Germline CDR1 and CDR2: LGHNA and YSLEER. The CDR3 spells CASSQGHDNQPQHF. CDR3 coding DNA: TGCGCCAGCAGCCAAGGCCATGACAATCAGCCCCAGCATTTT.

This clone has only a few counts. The chain couples TRBV4-1 to TRBJ2-1; 9 bases are a match to TRBD2. Losses at the gene ends were 4 bases for V and 0 bases for J; bases not matched to a gene: 4. CDR3 length equals 16 residues. CDR1 MGHRA and CDR2 YSYEKL come from the germline V gene. The CDR3 nucleotides are TGCGCCAGCAGCCCGCGACTAGCGGACTCCTACAATGAGCAGTTCTTC. Its translation is CASSPRLADSYNEQFF.

The J gene is TRBJ2-7, the V gene TRBV4-2; unclear D gene. Trimming took off 0 bases at V and 2 bases at J, with 11 bases between the two ends. The V gene's germline CDR1 is LGHNA and CDR2 YNFKEQ. The CDR3 is made up of 15 amino acids. Written as DNA, the CDR3 is TGTGCCAGCAGCCAAGATTTCGCCAGGACCTACGAGCAGTACTTC. Encoded protein: CASSQDFARTYEQYF.